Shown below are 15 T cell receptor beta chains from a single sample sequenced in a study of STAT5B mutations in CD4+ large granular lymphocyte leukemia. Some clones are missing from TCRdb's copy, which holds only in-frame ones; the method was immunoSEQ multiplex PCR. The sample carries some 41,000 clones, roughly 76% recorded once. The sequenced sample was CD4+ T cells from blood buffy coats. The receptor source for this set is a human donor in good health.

The CDR3 coding sequence is TGTGCCAGCAGTTACGGGGGACAGGCCAATTCACCCCTCCACTTT. Amino acid sequence: CASSYGGQANSPLHF. The chain joins TRBV6-5 to TRBJ1-6; 8 bases map to TRBD1. This CDR3 spans 15 amino acids. V shed 2 bases and J 7 bases; nucleotides not matched to a gene: 4. The V gene's germline CDR1 is MNHEY and CDR2 SVGAGI.

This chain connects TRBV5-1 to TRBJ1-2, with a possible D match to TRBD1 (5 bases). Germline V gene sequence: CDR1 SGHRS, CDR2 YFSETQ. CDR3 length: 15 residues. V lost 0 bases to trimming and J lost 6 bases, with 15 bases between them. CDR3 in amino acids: CASSLVSDTGDGYTF. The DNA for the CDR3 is TGCGCCAGCAGCTTGGTGTCGGACACCGGGGATGGCTACACCTTC.

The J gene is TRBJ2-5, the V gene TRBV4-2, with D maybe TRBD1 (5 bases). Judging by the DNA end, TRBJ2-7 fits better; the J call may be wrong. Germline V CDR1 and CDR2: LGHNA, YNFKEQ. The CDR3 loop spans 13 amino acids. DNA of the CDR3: TGTGCCAGCAGCCAGCTGGCAGGGTACGAGCAGTACTTC. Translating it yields CASSQLAGYEQYF.

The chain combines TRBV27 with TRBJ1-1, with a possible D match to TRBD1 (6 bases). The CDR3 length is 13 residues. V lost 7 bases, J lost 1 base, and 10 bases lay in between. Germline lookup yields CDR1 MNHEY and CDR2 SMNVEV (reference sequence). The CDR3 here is CASNYRENTEAFF. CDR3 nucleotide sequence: TGTGCCAGCAATTACAGGGAGAACACTGAAGCTTTCTTT.

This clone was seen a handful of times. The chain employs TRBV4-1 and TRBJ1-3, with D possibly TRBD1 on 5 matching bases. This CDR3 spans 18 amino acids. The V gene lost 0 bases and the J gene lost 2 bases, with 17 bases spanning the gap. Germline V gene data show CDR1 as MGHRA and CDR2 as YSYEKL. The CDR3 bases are TGCGCCAGCAGCCAAGATTCATTTGGGGGAAGGCCTGGAAACACCATATATTTT. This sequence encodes CASSQDSFGGRPGNTIYF.

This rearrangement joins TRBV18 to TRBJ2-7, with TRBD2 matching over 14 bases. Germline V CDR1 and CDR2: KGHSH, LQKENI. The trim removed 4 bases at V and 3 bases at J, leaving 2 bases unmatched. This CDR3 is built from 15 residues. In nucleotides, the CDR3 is TGTGCCAGCTCACTCGGGACTAGCGGGGGCTACGAGCAGTACTTC. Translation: CASSLGTSGGYEQYF.

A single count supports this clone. This CDR3 is CASSSLRGEQFF. CDR3 in DNA: TGTGCCAGCAGCTCCCTCCGGGGTGAGCAGTTCTTC. The rearrangement joins TRBV5-4 to TRBJ2-1, with D tentatively TRBD2 (5 bases). The CDR3 totals 12 residues. Germline V CDR1 and CDR2: SGHNT, YYREEE (reference sequence). Trimming removed 3 bases from V and 9 bases from J, with 10 bases in between.

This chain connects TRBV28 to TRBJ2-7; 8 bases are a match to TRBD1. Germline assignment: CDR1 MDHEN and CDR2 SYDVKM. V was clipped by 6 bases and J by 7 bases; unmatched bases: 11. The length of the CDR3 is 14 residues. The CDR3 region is CASRRTGTLPEQYF. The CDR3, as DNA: TGTGCCAGCAGGCGGACAGGGACCCTTCCTGAGCAGTACTTC.

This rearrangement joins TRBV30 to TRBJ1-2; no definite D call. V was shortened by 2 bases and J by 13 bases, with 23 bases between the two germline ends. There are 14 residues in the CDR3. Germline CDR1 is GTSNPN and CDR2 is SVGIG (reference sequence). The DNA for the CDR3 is TGTGCCTGGAGTCACTTAAGCCTAGGACGTTCGGGCACCTTC. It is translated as CAWSHLSLGRSGTF.

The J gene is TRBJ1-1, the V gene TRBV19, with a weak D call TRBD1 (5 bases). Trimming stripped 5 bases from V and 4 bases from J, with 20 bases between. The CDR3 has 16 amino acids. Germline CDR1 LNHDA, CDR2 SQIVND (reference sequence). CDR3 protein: CASSHYLGSGGTEAFF. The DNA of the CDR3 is TGTGCCAGTAGTCATTATTTGGGCTCCGGGGGCACTGAAGCTTTCTTT.

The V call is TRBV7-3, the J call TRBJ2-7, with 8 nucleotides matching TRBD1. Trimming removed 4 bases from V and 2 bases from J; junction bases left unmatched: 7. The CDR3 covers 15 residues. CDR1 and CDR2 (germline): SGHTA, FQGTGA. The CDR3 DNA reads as TGTGCCAGCAGCTCTCAGCAGGGGGCGGCCTACGAGCAGTACTTC. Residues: CASSSQQGAAYEQYF.

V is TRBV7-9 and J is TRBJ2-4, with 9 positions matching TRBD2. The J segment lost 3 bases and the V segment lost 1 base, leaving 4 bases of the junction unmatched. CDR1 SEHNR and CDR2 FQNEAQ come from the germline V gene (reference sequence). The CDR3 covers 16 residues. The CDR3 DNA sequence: TGTGCCAGCAGCTTAGGGACTAGCGTAAACAAAAACATTCAGTACTTC. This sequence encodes CASSLGTSVNKNIQYF. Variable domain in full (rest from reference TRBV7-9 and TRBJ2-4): DTGVSQNPRHKITKRGQNVTFRCDPISEHNRLYWYRQTLGQGPEFLTYFQNEAQLEKSRLLSDRFSAERPKGSFSTLEIQRTEQGDSAMYLCASSLGTSVNKNIQYFGAGTRLSVL.

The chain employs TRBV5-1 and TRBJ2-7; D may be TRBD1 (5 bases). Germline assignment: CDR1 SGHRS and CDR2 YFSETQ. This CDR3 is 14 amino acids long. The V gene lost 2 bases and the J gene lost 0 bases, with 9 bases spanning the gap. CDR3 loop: CASSFDSYSYEQYF. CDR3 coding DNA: TGCGCCAGCAGCTTCGACAGCTACTCCTACGAGCAGTACTTC.

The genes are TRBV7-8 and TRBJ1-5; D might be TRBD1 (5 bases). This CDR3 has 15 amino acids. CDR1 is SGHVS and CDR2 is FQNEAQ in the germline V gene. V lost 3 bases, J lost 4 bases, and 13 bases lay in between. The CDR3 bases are TGTGCCAGCAGCTTCATCCAGGGACCAAATCAGCCCCAGCATTTT. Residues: CASSFIQGPNQPQHF.

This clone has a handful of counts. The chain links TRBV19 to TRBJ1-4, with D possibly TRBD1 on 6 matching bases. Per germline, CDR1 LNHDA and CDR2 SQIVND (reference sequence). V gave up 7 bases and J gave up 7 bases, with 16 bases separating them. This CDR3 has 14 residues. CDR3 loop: CASMEGGAGEKLFF. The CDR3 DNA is TGTGCCAGTATGGAGGGGGGTGCGGGTGAAAAACTGTTTTTT.